A selection of T cell receptor beta chains follows, all from one sample in a study of blood T cell repertoires in COVID-19. This table comes from immunoSEQ multiplex PCR, and its TCRdb copy is limited to in-frame clones, with some not included. The data show fewer than 400,000 clones, under 90% seen once. The sequencing sample was made of PBMCs or T cells enriched from blood (not recorded which). The receptors here all came from a man aged 30 to 45 who had recovered from COVID-19. Each CDR3 is given with its conserved first and last residue.

j_call: TRBJ1-6
v_call: TRBV28
cdr3_aa: CASRNRGAHYNSPLHF

j_call: TRBJ1-1
v_call: TRBV5-1
cdr3_aa: CASSLGQFSNTEAFF

j_call: TRBJ1-1
v_call: TRBV7-6
cdr3_aa: CASSSAGRMNTEAFF

j_call: TRBJ1-1
v_call: TRBV2
cdr3_aa: CASTPGQGRVNTEAFF

j_call: TRBJ2-3
v_call: TRBV7-2
cdr3_aa: CASSPGDSVTDTQYF

j_call: TRBJ1-1
v_call: TRBV5-4
cdr3_aa: CASTTGGGGTEAFF

j_call: TRBJ2-2
v_call: TRBV27
cdr3_aa: CASRRQGFETGELFF

j_call: TRBJ1-5
v_call: TRBV27
cdr3_aa: CASSILPQGSNQPQHF

j_call: TRBJ1-2
v_call: TRBV5-1
cdr3_aa: CASSLDATELRNYGYTF

j_call: TRBJ1-6
v_call: TRBV9
cdr3_aa: CASSVVEGGRSPLHF

j_call: TRBJ2-3
v_call: TRBV4-2
cdr3_aa: CASSQANPDTQYF

j_call: TRBJ1-2
v_call: TRBV5-8
cdr3_aa: CASSVGGIFGYGYTF

j_call: TRBJ1-1
v_call: TRBV4-1
cdr3_aa: CASSQDLGQLSEAFF

j_call: TRBJ1-1
v_call: TRBV5-8
cdr3_aa: CASSLVGGPSAEAFF

j_call: TRBJ2-7
v_call: TRBV3-1/TRBV3-2
cdr3_aa: CASSQGRDSGEQYF

j_call: TRBJ1-4
v_call: TRBV19
cdr3_aa: CASSTILGTTGGYEKLFF

j_call: TRBJ1-2
v_call: TRBV28
cdr3_aa: CASSPSDRTYGYTF

j_call: TRBJ1-5
v_call: TRBV5-8
cdr3_aa: CASSLGARAQHF

j_call: TRBJ2-7
v_call: TRBV27
cdr3_aa: CASSFVGDEQYF

j_call: TRBJ2-2
v_call: TRBV7-2
cdr3_aa: CASSFGGAGTGELFF

j_call: TRBJ2-2
v_call: TRBV19
cdr3_aa: CASSANPRETGELFF

j_call: TRBJ2-7
v_call: TRBV27
cdr3_aa: CASSLYPGDSYEQYF

j_call: TRBJ2-1
v_call: TRBV6-1
cdr3_aa: CASSEELAGNNEQFF

j_call: TRBJ1-5
v_call: TRBV10-2
cdr3_aa: CASSFSKFRGNQPQHF

j_call: TRBJ2-2
v_call: TRBV9
cdr3_aa: CASSVSGSWLAGELFF

j_call: TRBJ1-5
v_call: TRBV6-5
cdr3_aa: CASNYSMEGAQQPQHF

j_call: TRBJ2-7
v_call: TRBV12-5
cdr3_aa: CASGLTLTAGPSYEQYF

j_call: TRBJ1-2
v_call: TRBV19
cdr3_aa: CASTTVSNYGYTF

j_call: TRBJ2-2
v_call: TRBV27
cdr3_aa: CASLDRDNTGELFF

j_call: TRBJ2-7
v_call: TRBV18
cdr3_aa: CASSKLDRVDYEQYF

j_call: TRBJ2-3
v_call: TRBV7-9
cdr3_aa: CASSVGTGGTDTQYF

j_call: TRBJ2-3
v_call: TRBV19
cdr3_aa: CASSDRDSYTDTQYF

j_call: TRBJ1-1
v_call: TRBV5-1
cdr3_aa: CASSTQPRDTEAFF

j_call: TRBJ1-6
v_call: TRBV6-5
cdr3_aa: CASRWGVRGSPLHF

j_call: TRBJ2-1
v_call: TRBV29-1
cdr3_aa: CSVEAGYNEQFF

j_call: TRBJ1-5
v_call: TRBV6-6
cdr3_aa: CASSPTGANQPQHF

j_call: TRBJ2-7
v_call: TRBV29-1
cdr3_aa: CSVEEWVAGEQYF

j_call: TRBJ2-1
v_call: TRBV5-5
cdr3_aa: CASSFSRGWQNNEQFF

j_call: TRBJ1-1
v_call: TRBV27
cdr3_aa: CASSPYSMNTEAFF

j_call: TRBJ1-2
v_call: TRBV28
cdr3_aa: CASSLIARDTPNYGYTF

j_call: TRBJ2-7
v_call: TRBV6-5
cdr3_aa: CASSPGLAGAEQYF

j_call: TRBJ2-2
v_call: TRBV4-1
cdr3_aa: CASSQDGSGLAGVNTGELFF

j_call: TRBJ1-2
v_call: TRBV7-9
cdr3_aa: CASSSGPGSYTF

j_call: TRBJ2-7
v_call: TRBV19
cdr3_aa: CASSIGLAVSYEQYF

j_call: TRBJ2-1
v_call: TRBV28
cdr3_aa: CASSLLANEQFF

j_call: TRBJ1-2
v_call: TRBV14
cdr3_aa: CASSLQGYGYTF

j_call: TRBJ1-5
v_call: TRBV20-1
cdr3_aa: CSASGGTGDGNQPQHF

j_call: TRBJ1-2
v_call: TRBV11-2
cdr3_aa: CASSPGRGNYGYTF

j_call: TRBJ1-1
v_call: TRBV28
cdr3_aa: CASRTGVEAFF

j_call: TRBJ1-1
v_call: TRBV5-6
cdr3_aa: CASSSMNTEAFF

j_call: TRBJ1-5
v_call: TRBV28
cdr3_aa: CASSPTGRGYSNQPQHF